The 19 T cell receptor beta chains below were found in one sample sequenced in a study of blood T cells in healthy people across ages (dated by TCRdb to 2013 to 2016). The library came from 5' RACE. Data came from an Illumina HiSeq 2500. A second 7 to 11 cycle PCR used a sample-barcoded 5' primer and a J-beta primer mix. TCRdb reprocessing: public reads trimmed at Q25 with fastp, clones called with MiXCR, in-frame beta chains kept. CDR3 protein duplicates are merged, each entry listing the most common genes and DNA. For this sample the table gives 1,300,000 or so distinct CDR3 sequences, of which roughly 64% were detected only once. The top ten clonotypes cover 6.5% to 8.5% of the sample. Sequencing was performed on blood. These receptors were obtained from a man between 18 and 29 years old in good health.

The rearrangement links TRBV27 to TRBJ2-7; D is tentatively TRBD1 or TRBD2 (5 bases each). With 5 bases removed from V and 6 bases from J, the gap between germline ends came to 20 bases. This CDR3 region has 15 residues. Germline V CDR1 and CDR2: MNHEY, SMNVEV (reference sequence). The CDR3 reads CASSTAGTPFFEQYF. CDR3 nucleotides: TGTGCCAGCAGTACGGCCGGGACCCCTTTTTTCGAGCAGTACTTC.

This clonotype was observed a handful of times. The chain links TRBV12-3 or TRBV12-4 to TRBJ1-1; tentative D call: TRBD1 (5 bases). The CDR3 loop spans 14 amino acids. V was cut by 7 bases and J by 1 base, with 13 bases left in between. The CDR3 region has the DNA TGTGCCAGCACCCTAGGGACGGGGAACACTGAAGCTTTCTTT. Residues: CASTLGTGNTEAFF.

The CDR3 sequence: CASSPGDNQPQHF. The CDR3, as DNA: TGTGCCAGCAGCCCTGGAGATAATCAGCCCCAGCATTTT. The rearrangement joins TRBV4-2 to TRBJ1-5, with unresolved D. Germline V gives CDR1 LGHNA, CDR2 YNFKEQ. The CDR3 runs to 13 residues. Deletions cut 4 bases from V and 4 bases from J, with 8 bases between.

The chain joins TRBV4-2 to TRBJ2-7; possibly TRBD1 for D (6 bases). Near its end, the DNA agrees better with TRBJ2-1, so the J call may be wrong. CDR1 LGHNA and CDR2 YNFKEQ come from the germline V gene. There are 13 residues in the CDR3. CDR3 bases: TGTGCCAGCAGCCAAAGACAGGTGTATGAGCAGTTCTTC. Protein product: CASSQRQVYEQFF.

The chain is built from TRBV7-6 and TRBJ2-1; maybe TRBD2 (6 bases). Germline V CDR1 and CDR2: SGHVS, FNYEAQ. Trimming took off 5 bases at V and 6 bases at J, with 14 bases between the two ends. The CDR3 extends over 14 amino acids. CDR3 sequence: CASSLTPSANEQFF. The CDR3 DNA sequence: TGTGCCAGCAGCCTAACCCCTAGCGCCAATGAGCAGTTCTTC.

V is TRBV4-3 and J is TRBJ2-1, with D perhaps TRBD2 (6 bases). The CDR3 has 13 amino acids. Germline V gives CDR1 LGHNA, CDR2 YSLEER. The V end lost 5 bases, the J end lost 10 bases, and 15 bases lay between the germline ends. CDR3 protein: CASSSGSGREQFF. CDR3 coding DNA: TGCGCCAGCAGCAGCGGATCAGGGAGGGAGCAGTTCTTC.

The V call is TRBV6-6, the J call TRBJ2-7; possibly TRBD2 for D (6 bases). The J call is doubtful: the DNA matches TRBJ2-5 better. Germline values: CDR1 MNHNY, CDR2 SVGAGI (reference sequence). This CDR3 spans 16 amino acids. The CDR3 bases are TGTGCCAGCAGTTACTCACGGCGGGACGGAGGGAAGACCCAGTACTTC. This codes for CASSYSRRDGGKTQYF.

This clonotype was detected once. The genes are TRBV7-9 and TRBJ2-1; no firm D call. Trimming took 4 bases from V and 5 from J, leaving 12 bases between them. The length of the CDR3 is 14 residues. Germline V gene lookup returns CDR1 SEHNR and CDR2 FQNEAQ (reference sequence). The CDR3 DNA reads as TGTGCCAGCAGCTCCCTACTACTTGACAATGAGCAGTTCTTC. Translating gives CASSSLLLDNEQFF.

The chain couples TRBV7-2 to TRBJ2-7, with 10 bases identical to TRBD2. The germline CDR1 and CDR2 sequences are SGHTA and FQGNSA. The CDR3 has 19 residues. V gave up 4 bases and J gave up 2 bases; unmatched junction bases: 17. In DNA form, the CDR3 reads TGTGCCAGCAGCTCCGCAGTGGCTAGCGGGAGTCTATTCCCCTACGAGCAGTACTTC. It translates to CASSSAVASGSLFPYEQYF.

This chain connects TRBV7-9 to TRBJ2-2; TRBD2 agrees at 7 bases. With 6 bases clipped from V and 5 bases from J, the junction kept 15 bases outside the gene matches. CDR3 length equals 17 residues. Germline assignment: CDR1 SEHNR and CDR2 FQNEAQ (reference sequence). The CDR3: CASRIPGGSKGTGELFF. The CDR3 nucleotides read TGTGCCAGCAGGATCCCCGGCGGGAGTAAGGGGACCGGGGAGCTGTTTTTT.

The V call is TRBV4-1, the J call TRBJ1-6; weak D call: TRBD1 (5 bases). Trimming stripped 6 bases from V and 14 bases from J, with 20 bases between. The CDR3 consists of 14 residues. Germline CDR1 MGHRA, CDR2 YSYEKL. The CDR3 reads CASSPDGTTLSLHF. In nucleotides, the CDR3 is TGCGCCAGCAGTCCAGACGGGACTACCTTATCCCTCCACTTT.

This clonotype has just a few counts. The chain is built from TRBV3-1 and TRBJ2-7; 9 bases are shared with TRBD1. Trimming cost V 6 bases and J 6 bases; bases outside gene matches: 12. CDR3 length: 15 residues. Germline CDR1 is LGHDT and CDR2 is YNNKEL (reference sequence). CDR3 nucleotide sequence: TGTGCCAGCAGTCGGCTCGGGACAGGGAACCCCGAGCAGTACTTC. It specifies CASSRLGTGNPEQYF.

CDR3 sequence: CATSREVRQLTNNEQFF. The CDR3 bases are TGTGCCACCAGCAGAGAGGTCAGGCAACTAACCAACAATGAGCAGTTCTTC. The chain has TRBV15 and TRBJ2-1, with no clear D. The CDR3 has 17 amino acids. Germline V gives CDR1 LNHNV, CDR2 YYDKDF (reference sequence). The germline V and J ends were trimmed by 0 bases and 5 bases, with 17 bases remaining between them.

The J gene is TRBJ2-7, the V gene TRBV10-3; D is perhaps TRBD2 (5 bases). V lost 9 bases and J lost 7, with 22 bases in between. Germline lookup yields CDR1 ENHRY and CDR2 SYGVKD. The CDR3 contains 14 residues. The CDR3 here is CAISTPSSYNEQYF. As DNA, the CDR3 is TGTGCCATTTCGACTCCTAGCAGCTACAATGAGCAGTACTTC.

The chain combines TRBV27 with TRBJ2-7; D possibly corresponds to TRBD1 (5 bases). V was trimmed by 4 bases and J by 2 bases, leaving 12 bases between them. Germline CDR1 is MNHEY and CDR2 is SMNVEV (reference sequence). The CDR3 spans 14 residues. The CDR3 reads CASSSNRRTYEQYF. The CDR3 nucleotides read TGTGCCAGCAGTTCGAACAGGCGTACCTACGAGCAGTACTTC.

The chain couples TRBV7-2 to TRBJ2-1; 10 bases are shared with TRBD2. Germline CDR1 and CDR2: SGHTA and FQGNSA. The CDR3 sequence is 14 residues long. V shed 7 bases, J shed 8 bases, and the junction held 8 bases outside the gene matches. DNA of the CDR3: TGTGCCAGCATCCTAGCGGGAGCGGTCCATGAGCAGTTCTTC. It yields the protein CASILAGAVHEQFF.

The J gene is TRBJ2-1, the V gene TRBV10-3; 7 nucleotides align to TRBD2. The CDR3 consists of 12 residues. Trimming at V came to 8 bases and at J to 8 bases, leaving 6 bases not matched to a gene. Germline V gives CDR1 ENHRY, CDR2 SYGVKD. CDR3 sequence (DNA): TGTGCCATCGGGAGGGCCTTCGATGAGCAGTTCTTC. It encodes CAIGRAFDEQFF.

The chain recombines TRBV29-1 with TRBJ2-7, with D unresolved. This CDR3 has 14 residues. The V end was cut by 8 bases, the J end by 0 bases, with 17 bases between. Germline lookup yields CDR1 SQVTM and CDR2 ANQGSEA. CDR3 in DNA: TGCAGCATTCTATTCAGCAGGAGCTCCTACGAGCAGTACTTC. It specifies CSILFSRSSYEQYF.

This chain joins TRBV7-2 and TRBJ2-3; TRBD2 aligns across 10 bases. V lost 6 bases, J lost 2 bases, and 5 bases stayed unmatched. Germline CDR1 is SGHTA and CDR2 is FQGNSA. CDR3 length: 15 residues. DNA of the CDR3: TGTGCCAGCAGTCCAGCGGGAGGGCCCACAGATACGCAGTATTTT. The encoded protein is CASSPAGGPTDTQYF.